This T cell receptor (beta chain) was captured in a study of glioma-infiltrating T cells after dendritic cell vaccination. Findings and caveats of the study: No direct clonality-survival link was found; a diverse polyclonal response may matter. Higher pretreatment TIL content predicted longer progression-free time and survival.

Data came from immunoSEQ multiplex PCR; TCRdb stores just in-frame clones and leaves some out. The sample has under 100,000 clones; over 65% are singletons. In the case of this clone: The target antigen is unknown.

CDR1 is GTSNPN, CDR2 SVGIG, per germline (reference sequence). CDR3 length: 14 amino acids. The V gene lost 4 bases and the J gene lost 4 bases, with 13 bases spanning the gap. The chain links TRBV30 to TRBJ2-2, with unresolved D. The receptor's source is a human donor with glioblastoma. Sample: blood, taken before dendritic cell vaccination. The CDR3 is CAWTLLPGTGELFF. As DNA, the CDR3 is TGTGCCTGGACTTTGCTCCCGGGCACCGGGGAGCTGTTTTTT.